This TCR beta chain was observed in a study of human T cells and chemical hapten exposure. The V end was cut by 6 bases, the J end by 1 base, with 16 bases between. The V gene's germline CDR1 is DFQATT and CDR2 SNEGSKA (reference sequence). The CDR3 totals 15 residues. Total RNA extraction was carried out from unfractionated whole blood. Via MiXCR, TCRdb re-called the 5' RACE reads, giving one row per CDR3 protein. This sample has around 80,000 distinct CDR3 sequences; roughly 15% occur once, and the top ten carry around 6.8%. The TCR comes from a female donor in good health. J is TRBJ1-5 and V is TRBV20-1, with D possibly being TRBD1 (6 bases). The CDR3 reads CSASRTVRSNQPQHF. CDR3 DNA: TGCAGTGCCTCGAGGACAGTTCGAAGCAATCAGCCCCAGCATTTT.